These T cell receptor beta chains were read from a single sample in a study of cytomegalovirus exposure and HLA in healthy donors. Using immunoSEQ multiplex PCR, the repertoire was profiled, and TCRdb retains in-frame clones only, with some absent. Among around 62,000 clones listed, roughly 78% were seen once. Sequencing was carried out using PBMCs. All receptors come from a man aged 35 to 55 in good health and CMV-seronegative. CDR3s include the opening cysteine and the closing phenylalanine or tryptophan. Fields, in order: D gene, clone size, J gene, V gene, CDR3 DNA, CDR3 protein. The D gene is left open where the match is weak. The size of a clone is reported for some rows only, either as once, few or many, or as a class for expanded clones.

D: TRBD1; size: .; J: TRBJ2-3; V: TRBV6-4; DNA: TGTGCCAGCAGTGATGGGACAGGGGTCGCAGATACGCAGTATTTT; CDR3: CASSDGTGVADTQYF
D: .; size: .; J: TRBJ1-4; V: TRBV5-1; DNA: TGCGCCAGCAGCTTGGAAGGGGGTGATGAAAAACTGTTTTTT; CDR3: CASSLEGGDEKLFF
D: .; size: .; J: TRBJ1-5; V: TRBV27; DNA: TGTGCCAGCGGGAAGGGCAGGGAGGCTCAGCCCCAGCATTTT; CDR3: CASGKGREAQPQHF
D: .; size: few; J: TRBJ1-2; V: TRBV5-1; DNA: TGCGCCAGCAGCTTGGATGGCAGCGATAGCTATGGCTACACCTTC; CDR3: CASSLDGSDSYGYTF
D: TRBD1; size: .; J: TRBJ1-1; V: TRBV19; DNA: TGTGCCAGTATCCAGGGGGCCCTTCGGAACACTGAAGCTTTCTTT; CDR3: CASIQGALRNTEAFF
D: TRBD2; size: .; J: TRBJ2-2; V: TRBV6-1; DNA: TGTGCCAGCAGTTCCTCGGGGGGGATCGGGGAGCTGTTTTTT; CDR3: CASSSSGGIGELFF
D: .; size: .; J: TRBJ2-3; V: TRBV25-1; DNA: TGTGCCAGCGGCCGGGGAGATACGCAGTATTTT; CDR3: CASGRGDTQYF
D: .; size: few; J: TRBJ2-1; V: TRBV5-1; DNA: TGCGCCAGCAGCGGCGAGGATTTGGGCTACAATGAGCAGTTCTTC; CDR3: CASSGEDLGYNEQFF
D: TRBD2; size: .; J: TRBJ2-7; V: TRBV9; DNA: TGTGCCAGCAGCGCCGGACTAGCGGGAGGGGTGAACTACGAGCAGTACTTC; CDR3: CASSAGLAGGVNYEQYF
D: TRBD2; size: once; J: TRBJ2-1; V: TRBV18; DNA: TGTGCCAGCTCACCGGGGGGGAGGACCTACAATGAGCAGTTCTTC; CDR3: CASSPGGRTYNEQFF
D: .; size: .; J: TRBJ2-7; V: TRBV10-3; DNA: TGTGCCATCGGCGGGTTGGCCTCGTCCTACGAGCAGTACTTC; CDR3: CAIGGLASSYEQYF
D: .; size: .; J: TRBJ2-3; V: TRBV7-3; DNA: TGTGCCAGCAGCTTAACGGCTTCCACAGATACGCAGTATTTT; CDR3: CASSLTASTDTQYF
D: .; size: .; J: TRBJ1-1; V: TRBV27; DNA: TGTGCCAGCAGTCTAGCGGATGGGACTGAAGCTTTCTTT; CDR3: CASSLADGTEAFF
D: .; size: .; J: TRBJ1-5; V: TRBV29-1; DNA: TGCAGCTCTGGGGGGAAATCGAAAGAGCGGGATCAGCCCCAGCATTTT; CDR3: CSSGGKSKERDQPQHF
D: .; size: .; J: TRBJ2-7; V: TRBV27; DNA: TGTGCCAGCAGTTCTTACAGGGTCTCCTACGAGCAGTACTTC; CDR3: CASSSYRVSYEQYF
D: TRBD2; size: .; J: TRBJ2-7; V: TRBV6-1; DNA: TGTGCCAGCAGCGGGGGGGGGTTACACACCTACGAGCAGTACTTC; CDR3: CASSGGGLHTYEQYF
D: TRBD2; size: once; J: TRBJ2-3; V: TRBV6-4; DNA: TGTGCCAGCAGCAATAGCGGGGGGCCGTCTTCTACGCAGTATTTT; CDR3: CASSNSGGPSSTQYF
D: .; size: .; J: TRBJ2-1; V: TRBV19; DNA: TGTGCCAGTAGTATGAAGGGGAATGAGCAGTTCTTC; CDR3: CASSMKGNEQFF
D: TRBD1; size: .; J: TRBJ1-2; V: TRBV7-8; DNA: TGTGCCAGCAGCTTAGCGGGACAGGGAAGCGGCTACACCTTC; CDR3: CASSLAGQGSGYTF
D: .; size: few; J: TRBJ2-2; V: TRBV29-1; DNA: TGCAGCGGGGGACAGAACACCGGGGAGCTGTTTTTT; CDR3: CSGGQNTGELFF
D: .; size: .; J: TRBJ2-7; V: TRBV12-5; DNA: TGTGCTAGTGGTTTGGGCCAATCTCTTAGCGAGCAGTACTTC; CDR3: CASGLGQSLSEQYF
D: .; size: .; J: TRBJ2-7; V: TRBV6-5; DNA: TGTGCCAGCAGGGTTGCAGGGCTAGTTACCGAGCAGTACTTC; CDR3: CASRVAGLVTEQYF
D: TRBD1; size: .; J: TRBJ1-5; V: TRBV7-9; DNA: TGTGCCGGCAGCGGGACAGGGGGGAATCAGCCCCAGCATTTT; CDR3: CAGSGTGGNQPQHF
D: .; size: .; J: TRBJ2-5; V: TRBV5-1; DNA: TGCGCCAGCAGCTTGTCTAGCGCAGAGACCCAGTACTTC; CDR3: CASSLSSAETQYF
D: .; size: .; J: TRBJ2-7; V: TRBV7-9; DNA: TGTGCCAGCAGCTTAGCCGCCGGGGTCTCCTACGAGCAGTACTTC; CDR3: CASSLAAGVSYEQYF
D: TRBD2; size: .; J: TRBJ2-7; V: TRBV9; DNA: TGTGCCAGCAGCGTAGCCAGCGGGACCTCCTACGAGCAGTACTTC; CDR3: CASSVASGTSYEQYF
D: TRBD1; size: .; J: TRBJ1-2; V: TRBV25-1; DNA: TGTGCCAGCAGTGATCGAACCGGGACAGTCTATGGCTACACCTTC; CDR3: CASSDRTGTVYGYTF
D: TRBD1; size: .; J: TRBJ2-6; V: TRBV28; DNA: TGTGCCAGCAGTGCCGCAGGGGGTAGGGGAATCTCTGGGGCCAACGTCCTGACTTTC; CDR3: CASSAAGGRGISGANVLTF
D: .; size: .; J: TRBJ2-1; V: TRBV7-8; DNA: TGTGCCAGCTCACCCCTATTCGGAGTGCACAATGAGCAGTTCTTC; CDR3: CASSPLFGVHNEQFF
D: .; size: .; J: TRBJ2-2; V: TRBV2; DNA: TGTGCCAGCAAACTAGCTTATACCGGGGAGCTGTTTTTT; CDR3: CASKLAYTGELFF
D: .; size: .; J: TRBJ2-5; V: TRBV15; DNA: TGTGCCACCAGCAGAGATCCCCACGGGGAAGAGACCCAGTACTTC; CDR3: CATSRDPHGEETQYF
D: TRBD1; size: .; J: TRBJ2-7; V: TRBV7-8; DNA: TGTGCCAGCAGCCCGCACTACCTTCGGACAGGGGAGCAGGTCTACGAGCAGTACTTC; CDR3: CASSPHYLRTGEQVYEQYF
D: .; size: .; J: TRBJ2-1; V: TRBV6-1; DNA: TGTGCCAGCAGCGAAATGGGGGGCAATGAGCAGTTCTTC; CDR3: CASSEMGGNEQFF
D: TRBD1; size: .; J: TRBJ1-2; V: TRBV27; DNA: TGTGCCAGCAGAAGACAGGGGGCGGGCTATGGCTACACCTTC; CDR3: CASRRQGAGYGYTF
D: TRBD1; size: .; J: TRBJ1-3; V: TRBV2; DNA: TGTGCCAGCAGCGTTACCGGGACAGCGTACTCTGGAAACACCATATATTTT; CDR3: CASSVTGTAYSGNTIYF
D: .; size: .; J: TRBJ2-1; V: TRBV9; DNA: TGTGCCAGCAGCGTAGGAGGGGGGGGTACTCCGAGCTCCTACAATGAGCAGTTCTTC; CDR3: CASSVGGGGTPSSYNEQFF
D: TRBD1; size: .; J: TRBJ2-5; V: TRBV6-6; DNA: TGTGCCAGCACAGAGGCGGGGACAGGGGGCCCAGAGACCCAGTACTTC; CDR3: CASTEAGTGGPETQYF
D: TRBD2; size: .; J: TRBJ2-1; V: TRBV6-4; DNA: TGTGCCAGCAGTGACACCACTAGCGGAGAGCAGTTCTTC; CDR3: CASSDTTSGEQFF
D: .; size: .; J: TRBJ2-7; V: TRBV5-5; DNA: TGTGCCAGCAGCTTAGACAGCCCGACCCATTACGAGCAGTACTTC; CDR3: CASSLDSPTHYEQYF
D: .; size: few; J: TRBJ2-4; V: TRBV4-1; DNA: TGCGCCAGCAGCCAAGTAAGGGGCAAAAACATTCAGTACTTC; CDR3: CASSQVRGKNIQYF
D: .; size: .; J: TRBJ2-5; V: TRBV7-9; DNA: TGTTCCAGCAGCTTAGATGTGTCAGGGGGGGAGACCCAGTACTTC; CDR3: CSSSLDVSGGETQYF
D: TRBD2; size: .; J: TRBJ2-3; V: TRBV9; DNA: TGTGCCAGCAGCGCCCCTCTAGCGGGGGGGCAGACAGATACGCAGTATTTT; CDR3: CASSAPLAGGQTDTQYF
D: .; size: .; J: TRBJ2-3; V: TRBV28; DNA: TGTGCCAGCAGTTTACGTGGACTATCGACTAGCACAGATACGCAGTATTTT; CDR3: CASSLRGLSTSTDTQYF
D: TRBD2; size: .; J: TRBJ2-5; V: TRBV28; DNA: TGTGCCACCTCCCGCCCACTAGCGGACCAAGAGACCCAGTACTTC; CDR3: CATSRPLADQETQYF
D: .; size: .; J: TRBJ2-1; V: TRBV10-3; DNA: TGTGCCATCGGTGGCGGATCCTCCTACAATGAGCAGTTCTTC; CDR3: CAIGGGSSYNEQFF
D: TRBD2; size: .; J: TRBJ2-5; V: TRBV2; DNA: TGTGCCAGCAGTGAAGCCGAAATGGGACTAGAGGAGCAGTACTTC; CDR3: CASSEAEMGLEEQYF
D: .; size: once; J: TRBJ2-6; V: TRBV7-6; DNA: TGTGCCAGCAGCTTAGCCAACAGGGACAAGGGTTCGACCCCCTTGACTTTC; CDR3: CASSLANRDKGSTPLTF
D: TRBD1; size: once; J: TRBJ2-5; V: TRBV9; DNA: TGTGCCAGCAGCGGCGAGGGGGCCCGCGGGGAGACCCAGTACTTC; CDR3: CASSGEGARGETQYF
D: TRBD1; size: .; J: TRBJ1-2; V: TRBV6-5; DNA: TGTGCCAGCAGGACAGGGCAAGACTATGGCTACACCTTC; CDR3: CASRTGQDYGYTF
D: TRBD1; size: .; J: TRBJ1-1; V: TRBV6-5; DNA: TGTGCCAGCAGGGTAATGGGACAGTCGAACACTGAAGCTTTCTTT; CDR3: CASRVMGQSNTEAFF
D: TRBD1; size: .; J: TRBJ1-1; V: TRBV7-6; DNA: TGTGCCAGCAGCCCGGGACAGGGTATAGGAGCTTTCTTT; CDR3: CASSPGQGIGAFF
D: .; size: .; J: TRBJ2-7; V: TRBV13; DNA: TGTGCCAGCAGCTTAGAGGGACAAAATATGGGCGAGCAGTACTTC; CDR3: CASSLEGQNMGEQYF
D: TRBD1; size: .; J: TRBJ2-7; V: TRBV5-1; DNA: TGCGCCAGCAGCGTGGGACAGCATTCCTACGAGCAGTACTTC; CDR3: CASSVGQHSYEQYF
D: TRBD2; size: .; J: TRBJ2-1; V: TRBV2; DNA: TGTGCCAGCAGCAGGACTAGCGGGGTGAATGAGCAGTTCTTC; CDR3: CASSRTSGVNEQFF